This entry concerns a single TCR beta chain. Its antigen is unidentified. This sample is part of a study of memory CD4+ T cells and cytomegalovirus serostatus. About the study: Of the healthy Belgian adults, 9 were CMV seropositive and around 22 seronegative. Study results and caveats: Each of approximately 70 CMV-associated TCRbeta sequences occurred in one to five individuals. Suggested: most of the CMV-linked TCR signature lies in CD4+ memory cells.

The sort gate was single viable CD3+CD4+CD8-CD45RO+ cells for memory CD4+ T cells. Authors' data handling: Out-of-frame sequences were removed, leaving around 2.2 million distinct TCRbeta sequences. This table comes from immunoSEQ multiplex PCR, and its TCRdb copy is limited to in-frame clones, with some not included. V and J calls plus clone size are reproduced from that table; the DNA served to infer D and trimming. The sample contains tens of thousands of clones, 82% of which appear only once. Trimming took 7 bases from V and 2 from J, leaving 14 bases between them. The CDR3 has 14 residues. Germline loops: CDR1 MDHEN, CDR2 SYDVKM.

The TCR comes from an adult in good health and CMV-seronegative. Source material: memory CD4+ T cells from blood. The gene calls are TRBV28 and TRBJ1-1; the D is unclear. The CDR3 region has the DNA TGTGCCAGCACCTCTCCCCACAGTAACACTGAAGCTTTCTTT. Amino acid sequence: CASTSPHSNTEAFF.